The 25 T cell receptor beta chains below all came from one sample that was sequenced in a study of blood T cells in healthy people across ages. The use of a sample-barcoded 5' primer and a J-beta primer mix characterized a second PCR of about 7 to 12 cycles. MiXCR, run by TCRdb on the 5' RACE reads, gives a single entry per CDR3 protein. The sample has over 1,300,000 distinct CDR3 sequences, approximately 59% seen once. Sequencing used blood. The receptors come from a man between 18 and 29 years old in good health.

The rearrangement uses TRBV4-3 and TRBJ1-4; D remains unclear. Trimming removed 8 bases at V and 0 bases at J, with 7 bases between. The CDR3 runs to 13 residues. Germline V CDR1 and CDR2: LGHNA, YSLEER. The CDR3 loop reads CASPLSTNEKLFF. DNA of the CDR3: TGCGCCAGCCCCCTCTCAACTAATGAAAAACTGTTTTTT.

This rearrangement joins TRBV20-1 to TRBJ2-7; maybe TRBD2 (6 bases). With 3 bases removed from V and 1 base from J, the gap between germline ends came to 13 bases. This CDR3 contains 14 residues. CDR1 is DFQATT and CDR2 is SNEGSKA in the germline V gene (reference sequence). The CDR3 coding sequence is TGCAGTGCTAGGGGGGGACCGGGTTCCTACGAGCAGTACTTC. Amino acid sequence: CSARGGPGSYEQYF.

The chain employs TRBV7-2 and TRBJ1-1, with D unresolved. This CDR3 spans 16 amino acids. Trimming removed 1 base from V and 5 bases from J, with 17 bases in between. Germline-derived CDR1 and CDR2 are SGHTA and FQGNSA. The CDR3: CASSLVSGSRGTEAFF. Written as DNA, the CDR3 is TGTGCCAGCAGCTTAGTTAGTGGCAGTAGAGGAACTGAAGCTTTCTTT.

This clonotype was counted only a few times. CDR3 bases: TGTGCCAGCAGTGCAGTAACGAGCTCCTACGAGCAGTACTTC. It is translated as CASSAVTSSYEQYF. This sequence joins TRBV2 and TRBJ2-7, with unresolved D. V gave up 4 bases and J gave up 0 bases, with 10 bases separating them. The CDR3 contains 14 residues. Per the germline V gene, CDR1 is SNHLY and CDR2 is FYNNEI.

In DNA, the CDR3 is TGTGCCAGCGAAGACGACAGAACCGAGCAGTACTTC. Amino acids: CASEDDRTEQYF. The chain uses TRBV2 and TRBJ2-1; possible D gene TRBD1, 5 bases. The J call may not be correct, given that the DNA end is closer to TRBJ2-7. In germline, CDR1 is SNHLY, CDR2 FYNNEI. This CDR3 comprises 12 residues.

The rearrangement joins TRBV6-5 to TRBJ2-7; possible D gene TRBD1, 5 bases. The CDR3 length is 16 residues. Germline V gene sequence: CDR1 MNHEY, CDR2 SVGAGI. V was cut by 0 bases and J by 5 bases, with 17 bases left in between. As DNA, the CDR3 is TGTGCCAGCAGTTACTCGGTAGGGGATAGATGGAACGAGCAGTACTTC. This codes for CASSYSVGDRWNEQYF.

The chain combines TRBV12-3 or TRBV12-4 with TRBJ1-5; D unresolved. V was clipped by 3 bases and J by 7 bases, with 7 bases between them. The CDR3 has 12 residues. This CDR3 reads CASSFPEQPQHF. The CDR3 DNA is TGTGCCAGCAGTTTCCCAGAACAGCCCCAGCATTTT.

V is TRBV3-1 and J is TRBJ2-1; weak D call: TRBD2 (6 bases). Germline lookup yields CDR1 LGHDT and CDR2 YNNKEL (reference sequence). The ends were cut back, 4 bases at V and 8 bases at J, with 9 bases in the middle. The CDR3 consists of 12 residues. The CDR3 nucleotides are TGTGCCAGCAGCCGTCGGAGGGATGAGCAGTTCTTC. Protein product: CASSRRRDEQFF.

The chain uses TRBV25-1 and TRBJ2-7; the match to TRBD1 covers 9 bases. The germline CDR1 and CDR2 sequences are MGHDK and SYGVNS. The CDR3 is 15 amino acids. V trimming: 1 base; J trimming: 6 bases; junction bases outside the gene matches: 7. The CDR3 region has the DNA TGTGCCAGCAGTGAATTTAGGACAGGGGCTGGCGAGCAGTACTTC. Amino acids: CASSEFRTGAGEQYF.

The J gene is TRBJ2-3, the V gene TRBV29-1, with D tentatively TRBD1 (6 bases). The CDR3 is made up of 14 amino acids. Germline loops: CDR1 SQVTM, CDR2 ANQGSEA. Trimming shortened V by 4 bases and J by 4 bases, and 15 bases separated the two germline ends. The CDR3 coding sequence is TGCAGCGTTGGCTCACAGGGAAGGGCAGATACGCAGTATTTT. Translation: CSVGSQGRADTQYF.

The V call is TRBV20-1, the J call TRBJ1-4; TRBD1 is a possible D gene (5 bases). The germline gives CDR1 DFQATT, CDR2 SNEGSKA (reference sequence). The V gene lost 6 bases and the J gene lost 6 bases, with 20 bases spanning the gap. The CDR3 runs 15 residues. The CDR3 spells CSATEVSRDYEKLFF. DNA of the CDR3: TGCAGTGCAACCGAGGTTAGCAGGGATTATGAAAAACTGTTTTTT.

This clonotype has more than one count but fewer than ten. The chain links TRBV15 to TRBJ2-1; D ambiguous. Trimming removed 0 bases at V and 0 bases at J, with 3 bases between. Per the germline V gene, CDR1 is LNHNV and CDR2 is YYDKDF (reference sequence). There are 14 residues in the CDR3. The CDR3 here is CATSRESSYNEQFF. The CDR3 bases are TGTGCCACCAGCAGAGAGAGCTCCTACAATGAGCAGTTCTTC. The complete variable domain, with remaining parts taken from reference TRBV15 and TRBJ2-1, reads DAMVIQNPRYQVTQFGKPVTLSCSQTLNHNVMYWYQQKSSQAPKLLFHYYDKDFNNEADTPDNFQSRRPNTSFCFLDIRSPGLGDTAMYLCATSRESSYNEQFFGPGTRLTVL.

This clonotype was observed a few times. The chain carries TRBV10-3 and TRBJ1-4, with D perhaps matching TRBD1 (5 bases). The V end lost 2 bases, the J end lost 5 bases, and 6 bases lay between the germline ends. Germline V gene sequence: CDR1 ENHRY, CDR2 SYGVKD. The CDR3 is made up of 13 amino acids. CDR3 protein: CAISEAGNEKLFF. CDR3 nucleotides: TGTGCCATCAGTGAGGCAGGGAATGAAAAACTGTTTTTT.

This chain joins TRBV7-8 and TRBJ2-4; 7 positions match TRBD1. The J call is uncertain, as TRBJ2-7 better fits the DNA end. The CDR3 contains 16 residues. Germline assignment: CDR1 SGHVS and CDR2 FQNEAQ. CDR3 DNA: TGTGCCAGCAGCAAAACGACGGACAGGCTGAACTACGAGCAGTACTTC. This encodes CASSKTTDRLNYEQYF.

The chain couples TRBV7-2 to TRBJ2-1, with D perhaps matching TRBD2 (6 bases). The CDR3 length is 15 residues. Deletions cut 5 bases from V and 5 bases from J, with 16 bases between. Germline CDR1 reads SGHTA; CDR2 reads FQGNSA. CDR3 residues: CASSISGTGDNEQFF. The DNA of the CDR3 is TGTGCCAGCAGCATATCCGGGACTGGCGACAATGAGCAGTTCTTC.

This clonotype showed up just a few times. The gene calls are TRBV4-3 and TRBJ1-4; D remains ambiguous. With 2 bases removed from V and 7 bases from J, the gap between germline ends came to 14 bases. CDR3 length equals 15 residues. Germline V gene data show CDR1 as LGHNA and CDR2 as YSLEER. Written as DNA, the CDR3 is TGCGCCAGCAGCCAATTACGGGGAGAAGGTGAAAAACTGTTTTTT. Translating gives CASSQLRGEGEKLFF.

The chain carries TRBV18 and TRBJ2-6; 7 bases align to TRBD1. The CDR3 is 18 amino acids. Germline V lookup: CDR1 KGHSH, CDR2 LQKENI. The ends lost 10 bases at V and 2 bases at J; junction bases unmatched: 17. CDR3: CATSMVEQGRAGANVLTF. The CDR3 region has the DNA TGTGCCACCTCGATGGTCGAACAGGGGCGCGCTGGGGCCAACGTCCTGACTTTC.

This clonotype was observed a handful of times. The chain joins TRBV18 to TRBJ2-7, with D possibly being TRBD2 (6 bases). The CDR3 sequence is 13 residues long. Germline CDR1 KGHSH, CDR2 LQKENI. V was shortened by 5 bases and J by 3 bases, with 11 bases between the two germline ends. The CDR3 loop reads CASSAQGGYEQYF. In nucleotides, the CDR3 is TGTGCCAGCTCAGCGCAGGGAGGCTACGAGCAGTACTTC.

The chain is built from TRBV12-3 or TRBV12-4 and TRBJ2-6; perhaps TRBD1 as D (7 bases). The CDR3 length is 15 residues. V lost 5 bases, J lost 9 bases, and 17 bases lay in between. For the CDR3, the DNA is TGTGCCAGCAGTCCAAGTCAGGGGGGAGGCAACGTCCTGACTTTC. It encodes CASSPSQGGGNVLTF.

The chain uses TRBV12-3 or TRBV12-4 and TRBJ1-2; D unresolved. The CDR3 spans 14 residues. The germline V and J ends were trimmed by 0 bases and 7 bases, with 12 bases remaining between them. The CDR3, as DNA: TGTGCCAGCAGTTTAGCGGGCGTGGAGGGTGGCTACACCTTC. It encodes CASSLAGVEGGYTF.

This clonotype was counted ten times or more. The chain combines TRBV20-1 with TRBJ2-7; the D call may be TRBD1 or TRBD2 (6 bases each). Deletions cut 7 bases from V and 3 bases from J, with 13 bases between. CDR1 and CDR2 from the germline V gene are DFQATT and SNEGSKA (reference sequence). The CDR3 totals 12 residues. The CDR3 DNA sequence: TGCAGTGGAACGGGGGCGAACTACGAGCAGTACTTC. The encoded protein is CSGTGANYEQYF.

This chain joins TRBV12-3 or TRBV12-4 and TRBJ2-1; 7 bases line up with TRBD2. Trimming took 4 bases from V and 3 from J; bases not matched to a gene: 6. The CDR3 runs to 15 residues. CDR3 region: CASSSSAGDYNEQFF. In nucleotides, the CDR3 is TGTGCCAGCAGTTCGTCCGCGGGGGACTACAATGAGCAGTTCTTC.

This clonotype was detected a few times. The chain recombines TRBV30 with TRBJ2-5; D remains ambiguous. The assigned J gene may be wrong: the sequence end matches TRBJ2-7 better. The CDR3 loop spans 11 amino acids. Germline V CDR1 and CDR2: GTSNPN, SVGIG (reference sequence). This chain's CDR3 is CAWGDLYEQYF. The DNA for the CDR3 is TGTGCCTGGGGTGATCTGTACGAGCAGTACTTC.

There are a few counts of this clonotype. The gene calls are TRBV15 and TRBJ2-7; 9 nucleotides match TRBD2. After removal of 5 bases from V and 4 bases from J, the junction contained 9 bases not matched to a gene. Germline assignment: CDR1 LNHNV and CDR2 YYDKDF (reference sequence). CDR3 length: 15 residues. The DNA of the CDR3 is TGTGCCACCAGCTTTCCACCGGGACTAGCATACGAGCAGTACTTC. As protein: CATSFPPGLAYEQYF.

This chain links TRBV24-1 with TRBJ2-5; D remains unclear. The CDR3 totals 15 residues. Trimming shortened V by 4 bases and J by 5 bases, and 16 bases separated the two germline ends. Germline values: CDR1 KGHDR, CDR2 SFDVKD. The CDR3 loop reads CATSDKRSAKETQYF. The CDR3, as DNA: TGTGCCACCAGTGACAAGAGGTCGGCCAAGGAGACCCAGTACTTC.